This T cell receptor beta chain was identified in a study of early T cells in non-severe SARS-CoV-2 infection. Study observations and caveats: The matching step, a VDJdb search, favored anti-spike CD8 responses and missed private and CD4 specificities.

TCRdb passed the 5' RACE reads through MiXCR, listing each CDR3 protein once. The sample consists of around 77,000 distinct CDR3 sequences, over 9.5% of them appearing once. The CDR3 loop spans 16 amino acids. The trim removed 0 bases at V and 1 base at J, leaving 6 bases unmatched. Germline V gives CDR1 SGHDT, CDR2 YYEEEE. This clonotype was picked up a small number of times. Its antigen is still unknown. V usage is TRBV5-6 and J usage is TRBJ2-5, with 7 bases that match TRBD1. Sequencing was performed on whole blood, taken at baseline. This TCR derives from an adult who was a healthcare worker with PCR-confirmed SARS-CoV-2 infection or an uninfected control (not recorded which). CDR3 sequence: CASSLGGQAPQETQYF. As DNA, the CDR3 is TGTGCCAGCAGCTTGGGCGGACAGGCCCCCCAAGAGACCCAGTACTTC.